These 20 T cell receptor beta chains came from one sample sequenced in a study of regulatory T cells in long-lasting Graves disease. The time point: newly diagnosed GD, antithyroid drugs for less than 3 months. The TCR library was prepared using RNA isolated from PBMCs. With iRepertoire HTBI primers and Arm-PCR of CDR3 regions, TCR beta libraries were built. Using its own MiXCR run on the multiplex PCR reads, TCRdb lists one record per CDR3 protein. The sample lists a few hundred thousand distinct CDR3 sequences, about 20% seen once, with about 15% in the top ten. This sample was also put to use in a study of T cells in Graves' hyperthyroidism and ophthalmopathy.

The sample here was peripheral blood mononuclear cells (PBMCs), taken at new diagnosis, from a patient treated with antithyroid drugs. These receptors were obtained from a woman in her thirties with Graves disease.

This clonotype has at least ten counts. The chain recombines TRBV3-1 with TRBJ1-2, with D tentatively TRBD1 (6 bases). This CDR3 contains 15 residues. The germline V gene encodes CDR1 LGHDT and CDR2 YNNKEL (reference sequence). The V and J ends lost 0 bases and 4 bases respectively, with 12 bases between them. The DNA of the CDR3 is TGTGCCAGCAGCCAAGACCGGACAGAAACCTATGGCTACACCTTC. It translates to CASSQDRTETYGYTF.

The chain links TRBV19 to TRBJ1-1; D is possibly TRBD1 (6 bases). Trimming stripped 3 bases from V and 0 bases from J, with 8 bases between. Germline values: CDR1 LNHDA, CDR2 SQIVND (reference sequence). This CDR3 has 14 amino acids. The CDR3 region is CASSIGQLNTEAFF. The CDR3 DNA reads as TGTGCCAGTAGTATTGGACAGCTGAACACTGAAGCTTTCTTT.

This chain links TRBV3-1 with TRBJ2-3; 12 bases align to TRBD2. The closer fit of TRBJ2-5 to the DNA end suggests the J call may be wrong. This CDR3 has 17 amino acids. Germline values: CDR1 LGHDT, CDR2 YNNKEL (reference sequence). The CDR3 loop is CASSQPTGLAGSGAQYF. The CDR3 DNA is TGTGCCAGCAGCCAACCGACCGGACTAGCGGGATCCGGGGCCCAGTACTTC.

The chain carries TRBV4-1 and TRBJ2-1, with 12 bases matching TRBD1. The trim removed 6 bases at V and 10 bases at J, leaving 10 bases unmatched. The CDR3 is 15 residues long. Germline CDR1 is MGHRA and CDR2 is YSYEKL. DNA for the CDR3: TGCGCCAGCAGGGCGCCGGGACAGGGGGCTCGGGAGCAGTTCTTC. Translated, it gives CASRAPGQGAREQFF.

This clonotype was seen only a few times. CDR3 loop: CASSINRSSGNTIYF. The CDR3 nucleotides are TGTGCCAGTAGTATTAACCGTAGCTCTGGAAACACCATATATTTT. V is TRBV19 and J is TRBJ1-3, with D unclear. Germline assignment: CDR1 LNHDA and CDR2 SQIVND (reference sequence). The CDR3 is made up of 15 amino acids. Trimming took off 3 bases at V and 0 bases at J, with 9 bases between the two ends. The whole variable domain, filled in from reference TRBV19 and TRBJ1-3, reads DGGITQSPKYLFRKEGQNVTLSCEQNLNHDAMYWYRQDPGQGLRLIYYSQIVNDFQKGDIAEGYSVSREKKESFPLTVTSAQKNPTAFYLCASSINRSSGNTIYFGEGSWLTVV.

This clonotype occurred many times. V is TRBV9 and J is TRBJ2-7; 10 bases are a match to TRBD1. CDR1 and CDR2 from the germline V gene are SGDLS and YYNGEE. The J segment lost 6 bases and the V segment lost 3 bases, leaving 6 bases of the junction unmatched. The CDR3 has 14 residues. The CDR3 coding sequence is TGTGCCAGCAGCGAGGGACAGGGGAGTAGCGAGCAGTACTTC. Translation gives CASSEGQGSSEQYF.

This clonotype has at least ten counts. The V and J genes are TRBV5-1 and TRBJ2-7; 14 nucleotides align to TRBD2. The V segment lost 3 bases and the J segment 0 bases; nucleotides outside the gene matches: 5. CDR1 SGHRS and CDR2 YFSETQ come from the germline V gene. This CDR3 has 17 amino acids. CDR3 loop: CASSWRTSGGISYEQYF. As DNA, the CDR3 is TGCGCCAGCAGCTGGAGGACTAGCGGGGGGATCTCCTACGAGCAGTACTTC.

The table lists this clonotype with many counts. The rearrangement joins TRBV6-2 or TRBV6-3 to TRBJ2-1; TRBD2 might be the D (6 bases). The V gene's germline CDR1 is MNHEY and CDR2 SVGEGT. V dropped 6 bases and J dropped 9 bases, with 18 bases sitting between them. CDR3 length equals 14 residues. CDR3 amino acids: CASREGWGTREQFF. The CDR3 coding sequence is TGTGCCAGCAGGGAGGGGTGGGGTACACGTGAGCAGTTCTTC.

This clonotype was picked up many times. This chain connects TRBV28 to TRBJ1-2; 9 bases map to TRBD1. This CDR3 contains 15 residues. Germline values: CDR1 MDHEN, CDR2 SYDVKM. Germline trimming cut 2 bases from V and 8 bases from J; bases unmatched to any gene: 9. In DNA, the CDR3 is TGTGCCAGCAGTTTACCGGGACAGGGTACGGGAGGCTACACCTTC. It is translated as CASSLPGQGTGGYTF.

The chain combines TRBV2 with TRBJ1-1, with no clear D. Per the germline V gene, CDR1 is SNHLY and CDR2 is FYNNEI. The V end was cut by 11 bases, the J end by 0 bases, with 13 bases between. This CDR3 is built from 13 residues. This CDR3 reads CAGSLRLNTEAFF. The CDR3 DNA follows: TGTGCCGGATCCCTACGGCTGAACACTGAAGCTTTCTTT.

This clonotype was picked up a small number of times. Possible read error: a much larger clone is one base away. This is likely a read error, given that the CDR3 carries no conserved phenylalanine or tryptophan at its end. The chain recombines TRBV11-2 with TRBJ2-2, with a possible D match to TRBD2 (5 bases). The germline CDR1 and CDR2 sequences are SGHAT and FQNNGV. CDR3 length equals 14 residues. Trimming removed 4 bases from V and 6 bases from J, with 12 bases in between. The CDR3 DNA reads as TGTGCCAGCAGCTCCGTCCGGGGTGCCGGGGAGCTGTTTCTT. Translated, it gives CASSSVRGAGELFL.

This clonotype showed up many times. V and J are TRBV2 and TRBJ2-1; 11 bases are a match to TRBD2. V trimming: 5 bases; J trimming: 10 bases; junction bases outside the gene matches: 7. Germline lookup yields CDR1 SNHLY and CDR2 FYNNEI. The CDR3 loop spans 14 amino acids. The CDR3 nucleotides are TGTGCCAGCAGTTTTAGCGGGGGGGCCCTAGAGCAGTTCTTC. This translates into CASSFSGGALEQFF.

Ten or more counts support this clonotype. The genes are TRBV13 and TRBJ2-7; D not resolved. Germline loops: CDR1 PRHDT, CDR2 FYEKMQ (reference sequence). V dropped 3 bases and J dropped 0 bases, with 9 bases sitting between them. This CDR3 has 14 residues. CDR3 region: CASSLRRNSYEQYF. Here the CDR3 DNA reads TGTGCCAGCAGCTTGCGACGGAACTCCTACGAGCAGTACTTC. Full variable domain (remainder filled in from reference TRBV13 and TRBJ2-7): AAGVIQSPRHLIKEKRETATLKCYPIPRHDTVYWYQQGPGQDPQFLISFYEKMQSDKGSIPDRFSAQQFSDYHSELNMSSLELGDSALYFCASSLRRNSYEQYFGPGTRLTVT.

This clonotype was seen repeatedly, ten times or more. The chain is built from TRBV27 and TRBJ1-2, with unresolved D. CDR3 length equals 13 residues. Between the trimmed V and J ends, which lost 6 bases and 7 bases, there was a span of 15 bases. Per the germline V gene, CDR1 is MNHEY and CDR2 is SMNVEV (reference sequence). CDR3 nucleotides: TGTGCCAGCAGGGGCTCATCGGTTTCTGGCTACACCTTC. Translation: CASRGSSVSGYTF.

In its sample, this clonotype was seen many times. The J gene is TRBJ1-1, the V gene TRBV7-2, with TRBD1 matching over 9 bases. With 3 bases clipped from V and 12 bases from J, the junction kept 5 bases outside the gene matches. The germline gives CDR1 SGHTA, CDR2 FQGNSA. This CDR3 spans 12 amino acids. CDR3 bases: TGTGCCAGCAGCTTTGTTGACAGGGGGTCTTTCTTT. Translating it yields CASSFVDRGSFF.

Ten or more counts support this clonotype. The V gene is TRBV7-8, the J gene TRBJ1-5, with 7 positions matching TRBD1. V was clipped by 5 bases and J by 4 bases; unmatched bases: 11. The CDR3 spans 16 residues. Germline CDR1 and CDR2: SGHVS and FQNEAQ. The CDR3 is CASSVGLGQPNQPQHF. The CDR3 DNA reads TGTGCCAGCAGCGTTGGCCTGGGACAGCCGAATCAGCCCCAGCATTTT.

In regard to this clonotype: With only one base between it and a far larger clone, this is likely a read error. CDR3 nucleotide sequence: TGTGCCAGCAGCTTAGAAGGGGGCATCGACACTGAAGCTTTCTTT. Protein product: CASSLEGGIDTEAFF. The chain combines TRBV11-2 with TRBJ1-1, with 7 bases that match TRBD1. V shed 0 bases, J shed 3 bases, and the junction held 4 bases outside the gene matches. Germline CDR1 SGHAT, CDR2 FQNNGV. CDR3 length equals 15 residues.

In regard to this clonotype: A single base is all that separates this from a far larger clone, so a read error is likely. The CDR3 does not close with the conserved phenylalanine or tryptophan, likely indicating a read error. The CDR3 sequence is CASSLGTNQETQYY. The CDR3 DNA reads TGTGCCAGCAGCTTAGGGACTAACCAAGAGACCCAGTACTAC. The chain is built from TRBV7-9 and TRBJ2-5; weak D call: TRBD2 (6 bases). The CDR3 runs 14 residues. V lost 1 base, J lost 0 bases, and 6 bases lay in between. CDR1 and CDR2 from the germline V gene are SEHNR and FQNEAQ (reference sequence).

Comments on this clonotype: One base separates it from a far larger clone, so it is likely a read error. The chain recombines TRBV11-2 with TRBJ2-1, with TRBD1 matching 9 bases. This CDR3 contains 15 residues. CDR1 and CDR2 (germline): SGHAT, FQNNGV. The junction had 13 bases not matched to a gene; V was cut back by 6 bases and J by 10 bases. CDR3 protein: CASRHLRDRVGEQFF. The DNA of the CDR3 is TGTGCCAGCAGACACCTCCGGGACAGGGTGGGCGAGCAGTTCTTC.

This chain uses TRBV20-1 with TRBJ2-7; TRBD2 agrees at 9 bases. The CDR3 has 15 amino acids. Germline CDR1 is DFQATT and CDR2 is SNEGSKA (reference sequence). V lost 1 base and J lost 6; bases outside the gene matches: 10. The CDR3, as DNA: TGCAGTGCTAGAGCAAGTGTGGCGGGAGGGCCCGAGCAGTACTTC. Its translation is CSARASVAGGPEQYF.